This T cell receptor (beta chain) was obtained from a study of siplizumab effects on memory and regulatory T cells. Study outcomes and limitations: Siplizumab cultures yielded proliferating Tregs whose suppressive function was not confirmed. Siplizumab produced a significant drop in alloreactive sequences attributable to unstimulated CD4+ memory cells.

TCRdb keeps only in-frame clones here, not all; method: immunoSEQ multiplex PCR. Of approximately 91,000 clones in the sample, about 95% were seen once. About this clone: Antigen specificity is unknown.

Germline trimming cut 3 bases from V and 5 bases from J; bases unmatched to any gene: 4. The CDR3 is 15 amino acids. Looked up from germline, CDR1 is ENHRY and CDR2 is SYGVKD. The sequenced sample consisted of CD8+ T cells sorted from blood. The source is a human donor in good health. The chain couples TRBV10-3 to TRBJ2-7, with 13 bases fitting TRBD2. The CDR3 nucleotides read TGTGCCATCAGTGAACCGGGACTAGCGGGAAACGAGCAGTACTTC. This codes for CAISEPGLAGNEQYF.